The 22 T cell receptor beta chains reported below all come from one sample, sequenced in a study of CD8 T cells in Susac syndrome. Random hexamers served to reverse transcribe about 0.5 to 1 ug RNA. TCRdb called the immunoSEQ multiplex PCR reads again in MiXCR, with one record for every CDR3 protein. The table has about 210,000 distinct CDR3 sequences, around 93% seen once. Sequenced sample: CD4+ T cells from PBMCs. The origin of the receptors is a human donor with Susac syndrome.

The chain carries TRBV3-1 and TRBJ2-7, with D perhaps TRBD1 (6 bases). The CDR3 is 14 residues long. V lost 4 bases and J lost 0, with 10 bases in between. CDR1 is LGHDT and CDR2 is YNNKEL in the germline V gene (reference sequence). CDR3 in amino acids: CASSRGPDSYEQYF. CDR3 in DNA: TGTGCCAGCAGCCGGGGGCCGGACTCCTACGAGCAGTACTTC.

The chain is built from TRBV18 and TRBJ2-1, with a tentative D call TRBD1 (6 bases). The CDR3 is 13 residues long. The germline gives CDR1 KGHSH, CDR2 LQKENI. V dropped 6 bases and J dropped 6 bases, with 12 bases sitting between them. The CDR3 nucleotides read TGTGCCAGCTCCACAGGGCAGCGCAATGAGCAGTTCTTC. Its protein product is CASSTGQRNEQFF. The whole variable domain, remainder taken from reference TRBV18 and TRBJ2-1, is NAGVMQNPRHLVRRRGQEARLRCSPMKGHSHVYWYRQLPEEGLKFMVYLQKENIIDESGMPKERFSAEFPKEGPSILRIQQVVRGDSAAYFCASSTGQRNEQFFGPGTRLTVL.

The V gene is TRBV2, the J gene TRBJ1-1; no definite D call. Germline V gene data show CDR1 as SNHLY and CDR2 as FYNNEI. The CDR3 runs to 11 residues. The V end was cut by 3 bases, the J end by 6 bases, with 5 bases between. CDR3: CASSEEAEAFF. The CDR3 coding sequence is TGTGCCAGCAGTGAGGAGGCTGAAGCTTTCTTT.

The CDR3 is CASSPRASGAYEQYF. Here the CDR3 DNA reads TGTGCCAGCAGCCCTAGGGCTAGCGGGGCCTACGAGCAGTACTTC. The genes are TRBV5-6 and TRBJ2-7, with 9 bases fitting TRBD2. Germline V gives CDR1 SGHDT, CDR2 YYEEEE. This CDR3 is built from 15 residues. J gave up 2 bases and V 4 bases, and 7 bases lay outside the gene matches.

The chain is built from TRBV11-2 and TRBJ1-1; D may be TRBD1 (5 bases). The CDR3 extends over 16 amino acids. V was clipped by 4 bases and J by 1 base, with 16 bases between them. Germline CDR1 and CDR2: SGHAT and FQNNGV. The CDR3 bases are TGTGCCAGCAGCTCCCCCCGAGGTAGGGGGAACACTGAAGCTTTCTTT. Translation: CASSSPRGRGNTEAFF.

The chain joins TRBV6-2 or TRBV6-3 to TRBJ1-2; D perhaps matches TRBD1 (5 bases). Germline CDR1 MNHEY, CDR2 SVGEGT. This CDR3 has 15 residues. Trimming stripped 2 bases from V and 2 bases from J, with 12 bases between. CDR3 amino acids: CASSYAGRANYGYTF. For the CDR3, the DNA is TGTGCCAGCAGTTACGCAGGGAGGGCCAACTATGGCTACACCTTC.

V is TRBV30 and J is TRBJ2-7, with D hard to call. Germline CDR1 reads GTSNPN; CDR2 reads SVGIG (reference sequence). V was trimmed by 0 bases and J by 6 bases, leaving 9 bases between them. This CDR3 spans 12 amino acids. The CDR3 nucleotides read TGTGCCTGGAGTGTACACCAGAGCGAGCAGTACTTC. Translation: CAWSVHQSEQYF.

The chain is built from TRBV12-3 or TRBV12-4 and TRBJ1-2; D may be TRBD1 (6 bases). Trimming shortened V by 6 bases and J by 5 bases, and 10 bases separated the two germline ends. This CDR3 region has 12 residues. The CDR3 sequence is CASRVGQYGYTF. CDR3 DNA sequence: TGTGCCAGCAGGGTCGGACAGTATGGCTACACCTTC.

The chain recombines TRBV10-3 with TRBJ2-3; D gene unclear. The germline CDR1 and CDR2 sequences are ENHRY and SYGVKD. V was cut by 6 bases and J by 2 bases, with 6 bases left in between. The CDR3 spans 12 residues. The CDR3 coding sequence is TGTGCCATCAGGGGTCTCACAGATACGCAGTATTTT. This translates into CAIRGLTDTQYF.

The chain couples TRBV5-4 to TRBJ2-5; TRBD1 agrees at 9 bases. The CDR3 is 13 residues long. Germline V lookup: CDR1 SGHNT, CDR2 YYREEE (reference sequence). J was trimmed by 5 bases and V by 4 bases; bases with no gene match: 3. CDR3 sequence reads: CASSTGQGETQYF. CDR3 nucleotide sequence: TGTGCCAGCAGCACCGGACAGGGGGAGACCCAGTACTTC.

The rearrangement joins TRBV5-6 to TRBJ1-2; 7 bases align to TRBD1. Germline V lookup: CDR1 SGHDT, CDR2 YYEEEE. J was trimmed by 3 bases and V by 4 bases; bases with no gene match: 6. The CDR3 covers 14 residues. Here the CDR3 reads CASSGTGAYYGYTF. DNA of the CDR3: TGTGCCAGCAGCGGAACAGGGGCCTACTATGGCTACACCTTC.

This chain joins TRBV30 and TRBJ2-7; 7 bases are a match to TRBD1. Per the germline V gene, CDR1 is GTSNPN and CDR2 is SVGIG (reference sequence). The CDR3 covers 14 residues. The J segment lost 7 bases and the V segment lost 1 base, leaving 10 bases of the junction unmatched. In DNA form, the CDR3 reads TGTGCCTGGAGTGCCAAGAACAGGGGTGGAGAGCAGTACTTC. As protein: CAWSAKNRGGEQYF.

This clonotype was seen a handful of times. J is TRBJ2-2 and V is TRBV6-2 or TRBV6-3, with D unclear. V gave up 6 bases and J gave up 6 bases, with 8 bases separating them. CDR1 is MNHEY, CDR2 SVGEGT, per germline. The CDR3 is 12 amino acids. The CDR3 DNA sequence: TGTGCCAGCAGCTTCGAGGCCGGGGAGCTGTTTTTT. It translates to CASSFEAGELFF.

This chain joins TRBV20-1 and TRBJ1-1, with a tentative D call TRBD1 (6 bases). V lost 0 bases, J lost 6 bases, and 8 bases lay in between. There are 12 residues in the CDR3. Germline V gene lookup returns CDR1 DFQATT and CDR2 SNEGSKA (reference sequence). CDR3 residues: CSARDGGAEAFF. The CDR3 nucleotides are TGCAGTGCTAGAGATGGGGGCGCTGAAGCTTTCTTT.

The chain combines TRBV18 with TRBJ2-3; D is uncertain. The germline V and J ends were trimmed by 6 bases and 0 bases, with 10 bases remaining between them. This CDR3 spans 14 amino acids. The germline V gene encodes CDR1 KGHSH and CDR2 LQKENI. Here the CDR3 reads CASSRTPSTDTQYF. The CDR3 DNA is TGTGCCAGCTCCCGGACCCCTAGCACAGATACGCAGTATTTT.

V gene TRBV11-1 combines with J gene TRBJ2-2, with D perhaps TRBD2 (5 bases). Trimming left V 5 bases short and J 7 bases short, with 11 bases between. The CDR3 is 13 amino acids. Germline loops: CDR1 SGHAT, CDR2 FQDESV (reference sequence). The CDR3 is CASSQPGYGELFF. CDR3 DNA sequence: TGTGCCAGCAGCCAACCGGGATACGGGGAGCTGTTTTTT.

The chain employs TRBV20-1 and TRBJ1-1; TRBD1 agrees at 8 bases. The CDR3 runs 15 residues. V shed 2 bases and J 4 bases; nucleotides not matched to a gene: 9. Germline V CDR1 and CDR2: DFQATT, SNEGSKA (reference sequence). The chain's CDR3 is CSARLEPGGITEAFF. DNA for the CDR3: TGCAGTGCTAGATTGGAGCCAGGGGGCATCACTGAAGCTTTCTTT.

CDR3 bases: TGTGCCACCAGTGGGAGTGGCAGGGAAGAGACCCAGTACTTC. Amino acids: CATSGSGREETQYF. J is TRBJ2-5 and V is TRBV24-1; D is possibly TRBD1 (5 bases). The CDR3 sequence is 14 residues long. Germline V gives CDR1 KGHDR, CDR2 SFDVKD. Between the trimmed V and J ends, which lost 5 bases and 3 bases, there was a span of 12 bases.

The rearrangement uses TRBV6-2 or TRBV6-3 and TRBJ2-7; the match to TRBD2 covers 7 bases. V lost 5 bases, J lost 7 bases, and 23 bases stayed unmatched. The CDR3 has 18 amino acids. Looked up from germline, CDR1 is MNHEY and CDR2 is SVGEGT. The CDR3 DNA reads as TGTGCCAGCAGTAAATCCGGGACTACCGAGCCCTCTACGAGTGAGCAGTACTTC. As protein: CASSKSGTTEPSTSEQYF.

The genes are TRBV3-1 and TRBJ2-7, with 9 nucleotides matching TRBD1. Per the germline V gene, CDR1 is LGHDT and CDR2 is YNNKEL (reference sequence). This CDR3 is built from 15 residues. V trimming: 6 bases; J trimming: 3 bases; junction bases outside the gene matches: 9. CDR3 DNA sequence: TGTGCCAGCAGACTCGGGACAGGGATTATCTACGAGCAGTACTTC. Amino acids: CASRLGTGIIYEQYF.

CDR3 amino acids: CSARQPSPETQYF. In DNA form, the CDR3 reads TGCAGTGCTAGGCAACCGTCCCCCGAGACCCAGTACTTC. The V call is TRBV20-1, the J call TRBJ2-5; D is unresolved. V was trimmed by 3 bases and J by 5 bases, leaving 13 bases between them. This CDR3 contains 13 residues. Germline V gives CDR1 DFQATT, CDR2 SNEGSKA (reference sequence).

This clonotype has just one count. The chain uses TRBV3-1 and TRBJ2-7; D is possibly TRBD2 (5 bases). Germline CDR1 LGHDT, CDR2 YNNKEL (reference sequence). Trimming pared 5 bases from V and 9 bases from J, leaving 17 bases between. CDR3 length equals 13 residues. This chain's CDR3 is CASSETNGEGQYF. In nucleotides, the CDR3 is TGTGCCAGCAGCGAGACCAACGGGGAAGGGCAGTACTTC.